One and the same sample provided the 8 T cell receptor beta chains below, sequenced in a study of shared clonotypes between healthy human individuals. Profiled with immunoSEQ multiplex PCR; TCRdb holds only in-frame clones, not every one. The sample yields 1,500,000 or so clones, over 95% seen once. The specimen was naive CD4+ T cells sorted from blood. Subset denoted: CD45RA+ positively selected. Receptors were obtained from a man aged 30 to 45 in good health.

This sequence joins TRBV7-2 and TRBJ2-1; the D is unclear. With 5 bases removed from V and 12 bases from J, the gap between germline ends came to 11 bases. CDR1 is SGHTA and CDR2 is FQGNSA in the germline V gene. There are 11 residues in the CDR3. The DNA of the CDR3 is TGTGCCAGCAGCCCCTCCCGTGGGCAGTTCTTC. It translates to CASSPSRGQFF.

The chain combines TRBV11-3 with TRBJ1-1; D possibly corresponds to TRBD1 (5 bases). Germline V gene lookup returns CDR1 SGHNT and CDR2 YENEEA. The CDR3 spans 13 residues. V was shortened by 4 bases and J by 8 bases, with 14 bases between the two germline ends. DNA for the CDR3: TGTGCCAGCAGCTCGGCTTTCCGGGGCGAAGCTTTCTTT. Amino acid sequence: CASSSAFRGEAFF.

The rearrangement links TRBV5-1 to TRBJ2-1, with 7 bases fitting TRBD1. The V and J ends lost 4 bases and 0 bases, in that order; junction bases with no gene match: 7. This CDR3 region has 16 residues. Germline CDR1 SGHRS, CDR2 YFSETQ. The CDR3 loop reads CASSRTGRGSYNEQFF. CDR3 DNA sequence: TGCGCCAGCAGCCGGACAGGAAGGGGCTCCTACAATGAGCAGTTCTTC. Full variable domain (rest looked up from reference TRBV5-1 and TRBJ2-1): KAGVTQTPRYLIKTRGQQVTLSCSPISGHRSVSWYQQTPGQGLQFLFEYFSETQRNKGNFPGRFSGRQFSNSRSEMNVSTLELGDSALYLCASSRTGRGSYNEQFFGPGTRLTVL.

The chain is built from TRBV2 and TRBJ2-7; 10 nucleotides align to TRBD1. The V and J ends lost 7 bases and 3 bases, in that order; junction bases with no gene match: 6. The CDR3 consists of 14 residues. Looked up from germline, CDR1 is SNHLY and CDR2 is FYNNEI. The chain's CDR3 is CASTDRTGGYEQYF. Written as DNA, the CDR3 is TGTGCCAGCACCGACCGGACAGGGGGCTACGAGCAGTACTTC.

The chain carries TRBV5-1 and TRBJ2-6, with TRBD1 matching over 7 bases. The CDR3 extends over 17 amino acids. Germline lookup yields CDR1 SGHRS and CDR2 YFSETQ. J lost 0 bases, V lost 4 bases, and 7 bases had no gene match. CDR3 residues: CASSRDSGISGANVLTF. CDR3 DNA sequence: TGCGCCAGCAGCCGGGACAGCGGAATCTCTGGGGCCAACGTCCTGACTTTC.

V is TRBV15 and J is TRBJ2-1; perhaps TRBD2 as D (6 bases). V shed 1 base and J shed 15 bases, with 19 bases lying between them. This CDR3 region has 14 residues. Germline-derived CDR1 and CDR2 are LNHNV and YYDKDF (reference sequence). The CDR3, as DNA: TGTGCCACCAGCAGAGCCCCGGGACTGGTGGTGCGGTTCTTC. Encoded protein: CATSRAPGLVVRFF.

The rearrangement links TRBV19 to TRBJ1-5; TRBD1 aligns across 10 bases. This CDR3 region has 18 residues. Germline trimming cut 5 bases from V and 4 bases from J; bases unmatched to any gene: 14. Per germline, CDR1 LNHDA and CDR2 SQIVND (reference sequence). The CDR3 region is CASSPRTGGVLGNQPQHF. CDR3 in DNA: TGTGCCAGTAGTCCACGGACAGGGGGGGTTTTAGGGAATCAGCCCCAGCATTTT.

The chain combines TRBV25-1 with TRBJ2-5, with 7 bases aligning to TRBD1. Germline V gene sequence: CDR1 MGHDK, CDR2 SYGVNS. The trim removed 4 bases at V and 4 bases at J, leaving 3 bases unmatched. This CDR3 comprises 13 residues. The CDR3, as DNA: TGTGCCAGCAGTGTAAGGGGGCCAGAGACCCAGTACTTC. It yields the protein CASSVRGPETQYF.